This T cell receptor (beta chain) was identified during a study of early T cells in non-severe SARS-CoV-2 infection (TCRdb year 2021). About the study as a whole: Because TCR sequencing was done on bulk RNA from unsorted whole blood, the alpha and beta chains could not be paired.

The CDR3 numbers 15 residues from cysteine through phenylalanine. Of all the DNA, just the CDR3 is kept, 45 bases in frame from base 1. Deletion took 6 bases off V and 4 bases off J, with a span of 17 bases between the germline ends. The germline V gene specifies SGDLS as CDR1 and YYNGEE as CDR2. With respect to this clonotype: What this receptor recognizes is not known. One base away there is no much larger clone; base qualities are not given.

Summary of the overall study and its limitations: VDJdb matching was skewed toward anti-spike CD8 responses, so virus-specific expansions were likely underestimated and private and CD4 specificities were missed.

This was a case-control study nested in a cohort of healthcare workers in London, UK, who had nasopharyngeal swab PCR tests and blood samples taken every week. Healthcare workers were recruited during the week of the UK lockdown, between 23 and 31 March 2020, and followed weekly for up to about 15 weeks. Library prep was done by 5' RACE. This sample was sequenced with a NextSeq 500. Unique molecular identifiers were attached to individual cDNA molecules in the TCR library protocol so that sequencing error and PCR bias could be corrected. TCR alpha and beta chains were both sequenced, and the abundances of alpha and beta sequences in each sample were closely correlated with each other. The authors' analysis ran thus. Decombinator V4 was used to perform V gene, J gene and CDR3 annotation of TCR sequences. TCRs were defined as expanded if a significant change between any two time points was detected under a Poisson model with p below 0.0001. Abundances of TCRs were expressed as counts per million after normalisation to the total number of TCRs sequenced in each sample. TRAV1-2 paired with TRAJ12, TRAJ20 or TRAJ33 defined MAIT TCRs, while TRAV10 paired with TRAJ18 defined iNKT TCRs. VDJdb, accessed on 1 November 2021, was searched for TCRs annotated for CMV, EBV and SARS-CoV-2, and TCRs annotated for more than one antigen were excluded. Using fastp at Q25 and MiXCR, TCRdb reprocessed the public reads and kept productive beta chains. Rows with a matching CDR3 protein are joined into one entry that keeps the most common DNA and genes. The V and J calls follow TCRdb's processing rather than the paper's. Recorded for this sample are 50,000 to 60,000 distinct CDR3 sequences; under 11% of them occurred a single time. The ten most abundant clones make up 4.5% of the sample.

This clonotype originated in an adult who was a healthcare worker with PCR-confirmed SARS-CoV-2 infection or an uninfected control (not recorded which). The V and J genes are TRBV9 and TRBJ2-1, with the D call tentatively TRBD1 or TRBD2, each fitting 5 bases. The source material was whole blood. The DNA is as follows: TGTGCCAGCACCAGAGTCGGGGACGGATACAATGAGCAGTTCTTC. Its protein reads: CASTRVGDGYNEQFF.